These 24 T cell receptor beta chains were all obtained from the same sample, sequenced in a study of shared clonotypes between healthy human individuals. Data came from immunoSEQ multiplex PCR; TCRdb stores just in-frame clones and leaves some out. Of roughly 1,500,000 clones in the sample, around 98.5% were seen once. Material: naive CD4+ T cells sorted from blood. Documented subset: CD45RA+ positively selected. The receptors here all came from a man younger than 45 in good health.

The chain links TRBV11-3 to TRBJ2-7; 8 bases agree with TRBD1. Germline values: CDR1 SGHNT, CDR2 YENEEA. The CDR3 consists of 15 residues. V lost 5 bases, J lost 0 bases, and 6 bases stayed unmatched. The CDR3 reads CASSAGQGLSYEQYF. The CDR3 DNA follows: TGTGCCAGCAGCGCAGGACAGGGACTCTCCTACGAGCAGTACTTC.

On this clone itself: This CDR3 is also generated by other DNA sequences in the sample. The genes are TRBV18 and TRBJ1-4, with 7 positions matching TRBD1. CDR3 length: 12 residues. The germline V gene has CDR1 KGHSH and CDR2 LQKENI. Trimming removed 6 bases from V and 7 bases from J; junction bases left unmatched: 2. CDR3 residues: CASSRQGEKLFF. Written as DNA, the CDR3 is TGTGCCAGCTCCCGACAGGGTGAAAAACTGTTTTTT.

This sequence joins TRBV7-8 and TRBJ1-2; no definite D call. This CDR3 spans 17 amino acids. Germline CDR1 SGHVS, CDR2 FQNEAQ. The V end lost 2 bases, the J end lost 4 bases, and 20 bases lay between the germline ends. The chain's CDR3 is CASSLTFSTRGLYGYTF. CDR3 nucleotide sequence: TGTGCCAGCAGCTTAACATTTTCCACGCGTGGGCTCTATGGCTACACCTTC.

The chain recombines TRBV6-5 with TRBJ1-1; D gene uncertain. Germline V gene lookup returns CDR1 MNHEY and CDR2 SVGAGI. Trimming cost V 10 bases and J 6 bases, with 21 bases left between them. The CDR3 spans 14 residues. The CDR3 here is CAIASRVEGSEAFF. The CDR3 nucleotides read TGTGCCATCGCCAGTCGGGTCGAGGGCTCTGAAGCTTTCTTT.

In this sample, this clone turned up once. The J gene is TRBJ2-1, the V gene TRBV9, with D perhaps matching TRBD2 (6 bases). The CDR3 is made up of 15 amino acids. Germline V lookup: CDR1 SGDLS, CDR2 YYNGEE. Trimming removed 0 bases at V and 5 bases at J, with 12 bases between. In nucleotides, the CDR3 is TGTGCCAGCAGCGTAGGATGGGGACTCAACAATGAGCAGTTCTTC. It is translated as CASSVGWGLNNEQFF.

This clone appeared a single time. The CDR3: CASSQDRGAPNPYEQYF. The CDR3 DNA reads TGTGCCAGCAGCCAAGATCGGGGAGCGCCGAATCCCTACGAGCAGTACTTC. The chain employs TRBV14 and TRBJ2-7; D perhaps matches TRBD2 (5 bases). Trimming stripped 0 bases from V and 2 bases from J, with 17 bases between. CDR3 length: 17 amino acids. Per the germline V gene, CDR1 is SGHDN and CDR2 is FVKESK. Full variable domain (remainder filled in from reference TRBV14 and TRBJ2-7): EAGVTQFPSHSVIEKGQTVTLRCDPISGHDNLYWYRRVMGKEIKFLLHFVKESKQDESGMPNNRFLAERTGGTYSTLKVQPAELEDSGVYFCASSQDRGAPNPYEQYFGPGTRLTVT.

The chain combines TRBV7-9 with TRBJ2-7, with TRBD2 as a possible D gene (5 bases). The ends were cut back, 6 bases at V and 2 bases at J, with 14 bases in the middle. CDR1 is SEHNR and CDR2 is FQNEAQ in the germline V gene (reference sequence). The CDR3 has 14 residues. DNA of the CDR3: TGTGCCAGCAGGCTAGCTTCGGGTACCTACGAGCAGTACTTC. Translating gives CASRLASGTYEQYF. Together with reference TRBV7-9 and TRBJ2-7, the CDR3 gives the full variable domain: DTGVSQNPRHKITKRGQNVTFRCDPISEHNRLYWYRQTLGQGPEFLTYFQNEAQLEKSRLLSDRFSAERPKGSFSTLEIQRTEQGDSAMYLCASRLASGTYEQYFGPGTRLTVT.

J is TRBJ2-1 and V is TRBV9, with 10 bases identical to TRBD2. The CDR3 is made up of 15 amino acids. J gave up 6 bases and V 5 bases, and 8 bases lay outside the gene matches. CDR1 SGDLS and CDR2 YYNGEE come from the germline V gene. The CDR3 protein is CASRRAGGPSNEQFF. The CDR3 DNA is TGTGCCAGCAGGAGAGCGGGAGGGCCGAGCAATGAGCAGTTCTTC.

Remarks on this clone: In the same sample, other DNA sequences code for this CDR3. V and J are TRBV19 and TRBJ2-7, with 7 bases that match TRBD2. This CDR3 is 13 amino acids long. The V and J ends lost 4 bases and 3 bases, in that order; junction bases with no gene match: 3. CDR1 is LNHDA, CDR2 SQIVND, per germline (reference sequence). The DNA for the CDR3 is TGTGCCAGTAGTAACACGGGGGGCTACGAGCAGTACTTC. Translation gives CASSNTGGYEQYF.

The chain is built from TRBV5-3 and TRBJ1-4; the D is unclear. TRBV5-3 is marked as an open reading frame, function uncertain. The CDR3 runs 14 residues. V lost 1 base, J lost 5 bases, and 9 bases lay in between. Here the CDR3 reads CARSLFVSNEKLFF. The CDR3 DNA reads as TGTGCCAGAAGCTTGTTTGTCTCAAATGAAAAACTGTTTTTT.

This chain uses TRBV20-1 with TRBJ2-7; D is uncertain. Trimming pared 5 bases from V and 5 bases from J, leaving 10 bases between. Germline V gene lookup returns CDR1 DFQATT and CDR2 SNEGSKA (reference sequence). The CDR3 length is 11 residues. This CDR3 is CSAPRWDEQYF. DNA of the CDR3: TGCAGTGCTCCCCGCTGGGACGAGCAGTACTTC.

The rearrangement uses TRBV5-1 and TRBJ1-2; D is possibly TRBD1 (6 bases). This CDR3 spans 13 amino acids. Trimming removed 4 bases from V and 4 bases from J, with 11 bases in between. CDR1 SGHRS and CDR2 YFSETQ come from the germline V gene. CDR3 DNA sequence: TGCGCCAGCAGCACCGACAGGAGCTATGGCTACACCTTC. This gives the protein CASSTDRSYGYTF. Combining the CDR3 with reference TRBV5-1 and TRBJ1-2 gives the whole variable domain KAGVTQTPRYLIKTRGQQVTLSCSPISGHRSVSWYQQTPGQGLQFLFEYFSETQRNKGNFPGRFSGRQFSNSRSEMNVSTLELGDSALYLCASSTDRSYGYTFGSGTRLTVV.

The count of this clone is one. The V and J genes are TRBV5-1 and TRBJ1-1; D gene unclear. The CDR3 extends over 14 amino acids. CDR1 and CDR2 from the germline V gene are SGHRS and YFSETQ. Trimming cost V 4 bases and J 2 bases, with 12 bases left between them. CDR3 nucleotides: TGCGCCAGCAGCAAAAGTGGCGGAAACACTGAAGCTTTCTTT. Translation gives CASSKSGGNTEAFF.

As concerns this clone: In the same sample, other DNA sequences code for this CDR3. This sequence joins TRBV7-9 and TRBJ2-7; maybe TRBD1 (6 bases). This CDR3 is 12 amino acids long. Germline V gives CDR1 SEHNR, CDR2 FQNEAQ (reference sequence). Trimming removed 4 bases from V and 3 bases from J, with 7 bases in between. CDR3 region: CASSSGVYEQYF. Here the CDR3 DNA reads TGTGCCAGCAGCTCAGGGGTCTACGAGCAGTACTTC.

CDR3 coding DNA: TGTGCCAGCAGTTCCGTAGGAGCGGGAAATTGGGGGGAGCTGTTTTTT. It translates to CASSSVGAGNWGELFF. The chain carries TRBV5-5 and TRBJ2-2; 7 positions match TRBD2. After removal of 5 bases from V and 8 bases from J, the junction contained 15 bases not matched to a gene. Germline V gene lookup returns CDR1 SGHKS and CDR2 YYEKEE (reference sequence). The CDR3 has 16 amino acids.

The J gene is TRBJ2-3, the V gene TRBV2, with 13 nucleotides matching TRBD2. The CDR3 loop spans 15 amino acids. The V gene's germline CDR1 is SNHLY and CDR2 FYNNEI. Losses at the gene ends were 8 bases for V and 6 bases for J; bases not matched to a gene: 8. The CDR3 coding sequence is TGTGCCAGCGGGCGACTAGCGGGAGGTTCGGATACGCAGTATTTT. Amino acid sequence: CASGRLAGGSDTQYF.

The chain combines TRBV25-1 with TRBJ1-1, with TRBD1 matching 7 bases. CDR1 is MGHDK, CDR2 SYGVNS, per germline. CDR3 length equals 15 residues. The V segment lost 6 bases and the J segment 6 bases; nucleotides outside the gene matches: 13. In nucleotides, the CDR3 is TGTGCCAGCAGGCCAAGACAGGGTCATAATCCTGAAGCTTTCTTT. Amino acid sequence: CASRPRQGHNPEAFF.

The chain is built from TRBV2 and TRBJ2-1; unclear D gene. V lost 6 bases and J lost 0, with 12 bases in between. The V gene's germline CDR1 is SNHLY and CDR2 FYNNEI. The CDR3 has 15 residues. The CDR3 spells CASRSPGGSYNEQFF. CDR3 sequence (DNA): TGTGCCAGCAGAAGCCCTGGCGGCTCCTACAATGAGCAGTTCTTC.

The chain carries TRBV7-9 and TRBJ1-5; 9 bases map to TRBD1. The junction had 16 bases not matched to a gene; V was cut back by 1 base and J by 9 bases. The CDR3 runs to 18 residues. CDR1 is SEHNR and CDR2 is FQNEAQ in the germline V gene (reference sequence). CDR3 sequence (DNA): TGTGCCAGCAGCTTAGTCGGTTCGGGACAGGGAGCCGGCTCGCCCCAGCATTTT. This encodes CASSLVGSGQGAGSPQHF.

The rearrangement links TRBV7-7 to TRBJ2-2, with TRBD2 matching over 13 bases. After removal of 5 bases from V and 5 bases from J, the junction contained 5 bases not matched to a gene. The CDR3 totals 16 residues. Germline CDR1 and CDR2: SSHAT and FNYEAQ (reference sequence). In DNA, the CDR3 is TGTGCCAGCAGCCTAGGGACTAGCGGGGATACCGGGGAGCTGTTTTTT. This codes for CASSLGTSGDTGELFF.

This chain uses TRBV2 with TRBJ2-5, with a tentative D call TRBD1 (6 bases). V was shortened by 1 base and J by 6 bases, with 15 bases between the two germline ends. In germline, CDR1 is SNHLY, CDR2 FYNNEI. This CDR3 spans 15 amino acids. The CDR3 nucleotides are TGTGCCAGCAGTGAAGGGCAGGTCGGGACAAAGACCCAGTACTTC. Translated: CASSEGQVGTKTQYF.

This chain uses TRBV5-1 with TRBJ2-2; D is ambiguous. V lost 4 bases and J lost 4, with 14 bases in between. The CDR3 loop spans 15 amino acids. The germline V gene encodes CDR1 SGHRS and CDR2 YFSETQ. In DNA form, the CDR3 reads TGCGCCAGCAGCAATAGCCCCAGGAGCACCGGGGAGCTGTTTTTT. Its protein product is CASSNSPRSTGELFF.

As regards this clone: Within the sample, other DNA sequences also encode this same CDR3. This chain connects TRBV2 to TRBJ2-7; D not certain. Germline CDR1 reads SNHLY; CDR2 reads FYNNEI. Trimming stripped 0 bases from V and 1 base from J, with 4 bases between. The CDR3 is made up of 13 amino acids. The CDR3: CASSEARSYEQYF. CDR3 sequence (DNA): TGTGCCAGCAGTGAAGCGCGGTCCTACGAGCAGTACTTC.

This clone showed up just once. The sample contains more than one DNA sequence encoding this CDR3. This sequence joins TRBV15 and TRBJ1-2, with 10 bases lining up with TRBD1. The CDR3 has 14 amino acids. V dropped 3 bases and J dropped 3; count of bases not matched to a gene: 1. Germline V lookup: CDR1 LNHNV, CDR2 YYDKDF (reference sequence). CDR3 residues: CATSRDRGDYGYTF. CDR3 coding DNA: TGTGCCACCAGCAGGGACAGGGGGGACTATGGCTACACCTTC.